Below are 21 T cell receptor beta chains sequenced from a single sample in a study of Graves' ophthalmopathy and Graves' hyperthyroidism. RNA transcripts were the template, and TCR beta CDR3 regions were amplified from them. In the first round, RT-PCR was carried out with HTBI primers, and a multiplex PCR formed the second round. TCRdb independently ran MiXCR on the multiplex PCR reads; one entry per CDR3 protein. The repertoire holds some 750,000 distinct CDR3 sequences, about 44% seen once, with approximately 43% in the top ten. Material: peripheral blood. Receptor source: an adult man with Graves' ophthalmopathy.

This clonotype was counted between two and nine times. This chain links TRBV7-2 with TRBJ2-2, with 7 bases fitting TRBD1. J gave up 4 bases and V 5 bases, and 7 bases lay outside the gene matches. Germline loops: CDR1 SGHTA, CDR2 FQGNSA. CDR3 length equals 15 residues. The CDR3 sequence is CASSDQSGGTGELFF. The CDR3 nucleotides are TGTGCCAGCAGCGATCAATCAGGGGGCACCGGGGAGCTGTTTTTT.

This clonotype was counted many times. V and J are TRBV20-1 and TRBJ1-5; no reliable D call. This CDR3 has 13 amino acids. Germline CDR1 reads DFQATT; CDR2 reads SNEGSKA (reference sequence). Trimming pared 3 bases from V and 7 bases from J, leaving 13 bases between. The CDR3 nucleotides are TGCAGTGCTAGGGTGACGGGAGGACAGCCCCAGCATTTT. Amino acids: CSARVTGGQPQHF.

This clonotype occurred many times. The rearrangement links TRBV7-9 to TRBJ2-7; no clear D gene. Trimming shortened V by 3 bases and J by 0 bases, and 9 bases separated the two germline ends. Germline V gene data show CDR1 as SEHNR and CDR2 as FQNEAQ (reference sequence). The CDR3 has 14 amino acids. The CDR3 loop is CASSLTHDSYEQYF. Here the CDR3 DNA reads TGTGCCAGCAGCTTGACCCACGACTCCTACGAGCAGTACTTC.

This clonotype was detected only once. J is TRBJ2-7 and V is TRBV20-1; 8 positions agree with TRBD1. Germline values: CDR1 DFQATT, CDR2 SNEGSKA (reference sequence). The V and J ends lost 5 bases and 3 bases, in that order; junction bases with no gene match: 6. This CDR3 contains 13 residues. CDR3 sequence: CSASATGDYEQYF. The CDR3 nucleotides read TGCAGTGCTTCGGCGACAGGGGACTACGAGCAGTACTTC.

On this clonotype: A much larger clone differs from this one at a single base, so this may be a read error. The CDR3 does not close with the conserved phenylalanine or tryptophan, likely indicating a read error. The chain is built from TRBV29-1 and TRBJ2-7, with D unclear. Germline CDR1 and CDR2: SQVTM and ANQGSEA. This CDR3 region has 12 residues. The V gene lost 6 bases and the J gene lost 0 bases, with 9 bases spanning the gap. CDR3 sequence reads: CSVYQPSYEQYS. CDR3 coding DNA: TGCAGCGTCTACCAACCCTCCTACGAGCAGTACTCC.

This clonotype was found many times. The chain is built from TRBV7-9 and TRBJ1-4; 7 bases map to TRBD1. Trimming at V came to 6 bases and at J to 7 bases, leaving 8 bases not matched to a gene. In germline, CDR1 is SEHNR, CDR2 FQNEAQ (reference sequence). The CDR3 has 14 amino acids. CDR3 residues: CASSRQGYGEKLFF. The CDR3 nucleotides read TGTGCCAGCAGTCGACAGGGATACGGTGAAAAACTGTTTTTT. The whole variable domain, remainder taken from reference TRBV7-9 and TRBJ1-4, is DTGVSQNPRHKITKRGQNVTFRCDPISEHNRLYWYRQTLGQGPEFLTYFQNEAQLEKSRLLSDRFSAERPKGSFSTLEIQRTEQGDSAMYLCASSRQGYGEKLFFGSGTQLSVL.

The rearrangement joins TRBV25-1 to TRBJ2-2, with D possibly being TRBD2 (5 bases). Germline V gives CDR1 MGHDK, CDR2 SYGVNS. This CDR3 has 16 residues. The V and J ends lost 6 bases and 0 bases respectively, with 14 bases between them. The CDR3 coding sequence is TGTGCCAGCAGGACCTGGGAGAGCTCGAACACCGGGGAGCTGTTTTTT. It translates to CASRTWESSNTGELFF.

The chain links TRBV10-3 to TRBJ1-6; the D is unclear. V lost 6 bases and J lost 10, with 13 bases in between. The CDR3 covers 13 residues. Per the germline V gene, CDR1 is ENHRY and CDR2 is SYGVKD. Written as DNA, the CDR3 is TGTGCCATCAGAAAGGCCGGGAACTCACCCCTCCACTTT. The encoded protein is CAIRKAGNSPLHF.

This clonotype was counted only a few times. The chain is built from TRBV7-9 and TRBJ2-7; D uncertain. The CDR3 is 16 amino acids. V shed 5 bases and J shed 5 bases, with 22 bases lying between them. Germline V gives CDR1 SEHNR, CDR2 FQNEAQ (reference sequence). This CDR3 is CASSRIVVSDVDEQYF. The CDR3 DNA follows: TGTGCCAGCAGCCGCATCGTAGTGAGCGATGTCGACGAGCAGTACTTC.

As concerns this clonotype: Just one base apart from a much larger clone, this may be a read error. The rearrangement links TRBV29-1 to TRBJ2-5, with 9 bases lining up with TRBD2. The CDR3 extends over 13 amino acids. Germline values: CDR1 SQVTM, CDR2 ANQGSEA. Trimming at V came to 4 bases and at J to 6 bases, leaving 6 bases not matched to a gene. CDR3: CSVVGTSIKTQYF. The CDR3 region has the DNA TGCAGCGTTGTAGGGACTAGCATTAAGACCCAGTACTTC. The full variable domain, in which reference TRBV29-1 and TRBJ2-5 provide the parts outside the CDR3, is SAVISQKPSRDICQRGTSLTIQCQVDSQVTMMFWYRQQPGQSLTLIATANQGSEATYESGFVIDKFPISRPNLTFSTLTVSNMSPEDSSIYLCSVVGTSIKTQYFGPGTRLLVL.

The CDR3 DNA is TGTGCCAGCAGTTTCCGGACCGACTCTGGAAAACTGTTTTTT. Protein sequence: CASSFRTDSGKLFF. V is TRBV2 and J is TRBJ1-4; D remains unclear. The germline CDR1 and CDR2 sequences are SNHLY and FYNNEI. This CDR3 has 14 amino acids. V was cut by 5 bases and J by 10 bases, with 17 bases left in between.

The CDR3 DNA reads as TGTGCCAGCAGCCGTCGCCAGGGCCTAACAAAAAGCAATCAGCCCCAGCATTTT. As protein: CASSRRQGLTKSNQPQHF. The V gene is TRBV19, the J gene TRBJ1-5; D possibly corresponds to TRBD1 (5 bases). Germline CDR1 and CDR2: LNHDA and SQIVND (reference sequence). This CDR3 comprises 18 residues. Trimming took off 9 bases at V and 1 base at J, with 25 bases between the two ends.

J is TRBJ2-2 and V is TRBV19; D gene unclear. The CDR3 covers 14 residues. In germline, CDR1 is LNHDA, CDR2 SQIVND (reference sequence). Trimming shortened V by 2 bases and J by 4 bases, and 8 bases separated the two germline ends. CDR3 sequence: CASSISGRTGELFF. In DNA form, the CDR3 reads TGTGCCAGTAGTATATCCGGCCGCACCGGGGAGCTGTTTTTT.

This clonotype has ten or more counts. The chain joins TRBV12-3 or TRBV12-4 to TRBJ1-5; 7 bases align to TRBD1. V lost 5 bases to trimming and J lost 4 bases; unmatched junction nucleotides: 8. This CDR3 spans 15 amino acids. The CDR3 here is CASSDREGPNQPQHF. The CDR3 DNA reads as TGTGCCAGCAGTGACAGGGAAGGGCCAAATCAGCCCCAGCATTTT.

This clonotype occurred many times. The rearrangement joins TRBV7-2 to TRBJ2-5; D call uncertain. CDR1 and CDR2 from the germline V gene are SGHTA and FQGNSA. CDR3 length equals 13 residues. V lost 3 bases and J 3 bases, leaving 8 bases between the germline ends. CDR3 nucleotide sequence: TGTGCCAGCAGCTTGCAGGAAGAAGAGACCCAGTACTTC. This encodes CASSLQEEETQYF.

This clonotype was counted many times. J is TRBJ2-7 and V is TRBV15; D is undetermined. Between the trimmed V and J ends, which lost 1 base and 6 bases, there was a span of 10 bases. Germline CDR1 is LNHNV and CDR2 is YYDKDF (reference sequence). This CDR3 region has 13 residues. The CDR3 reads CATSRVGSSEQYF. Here the CDR3 DNA reads TGTGCCACCAGCAGAGTCGGAAGTTCCGAGCAGTACTTC.

The chain has TRBV10-1 and TRBJ2-7; no firm D call. V was shortened by 1 base and J by 5 bases, with 6 bases between the two germline ends. This CDR3 spans 12 amino acids. Germline V gene sequence: CDR1 WNHNN, CDR2 SYGVQD (reference sequence). CDR3 sequence reads: CASSELGNEQYF. The CDR3 DNA follows: TGCGCCAGCAGTGAGTTGGGAAACGAGCAGTACTTC.

Only a few counts were recorded for this clonotype. This may be a read error, as it is one base from a much larger clone. The chain recombines TRBV2 with TRBJ1-3; 8 bases are shared with TRBD1. Germline V CDR1 and CDR2: SNHLY, FYNNEI. The CDR3 runs to 14 residues. The trim removed 7 bases at V and 2 bases at J, leaving 4 bases unmatched. The CDR3 DNA sequence: TGTGCCAGCACCGAGACAGGGGCTGGAAACACCATATATTTT. It yields the protein CASTETGAGNTIYF.

The chain uses TRBV20-1 and TRBJ1-4; no clear D gene. Germline values: CDR1 DFQATT, CDR2 SNEGSKA (reference sequence). V was pared by 2 bases and J by 12 bases, with 16 bases between. The CDR3 is made up of 13 amino acids. CDR3 nucleotide sequence: TGCAGTGCTAGAAGCCCCGCCCGGATGGAACTGTTTTTT. Translating gives CSARSPARMELFF.

This clonotype was seen many times. The V and J genes are TRBV7-8 and TRBJ2-7, with D possibly being TRBD1 (6 bases). The germline gives CDR1 SGHVS, CDR2 FQNEAQ. V lost 1 base and J lost 5, with 9 bases in between. The CDR3 loop spans 13 amino acids. CDR3 sequence: CASSLDRADEQYF. DNA of the CDR3: TGTGCCAGCAGCTTAGACAGGGCGGACGAGCAGTACTTC.

This chain joins TRBV25-1 and TRBJ1-6; D is uncertain. The CDR3 consists of 14 residues. V gave up 5 bases and J gave up 10 bases, with 15 bases separating them. Germline CDR1 MGHDK, CDR2 SYGVNS. The CDR3 sequence is CASSLRTSRSPLHF. The CDR3 nucleotides are TGTGCCAGCAGTTTACGGACTTCAAGGTCACCCCTCCACTTT. Using reference TRBV25-1 and TRBJ1-6 for the parts outside the CDR3, the full variable domain is EADIYQTPRYLVIGTGKKITLECSQTMGHDKMYWYQQDPGMELHLIHYSYGVNSTEKGDLSSESTVSRIRTEHFPLTLESARPSHTSQYLCASSLRTSRSPLHFGNGTRLTVT.